Presented here are 24 T cell receptor beta chains from one specimen sequenced in a study of OX40 agonist ivuxolimab in advanced cancers. Measured with immunoSEQ multiplex PCR; TCRdb has only the in-frame clones, and not every one. There are 45,000 or so clones in the sample; approximately 80% occur only once, and approximately 2% lies in the top ten. The sample consisted of CD4+ or CD8+ T cells sorted from blood, taken in a trial of the OX40 agonist ivuxolimab. These receptors originate from an adult with an advanced solid tumor such as melanoma, head and neck, liver or kidney cancer.

The gene calls are TRBV12-2 and TRBJ1-3; the table calls TRBD1, which could not be checked here. TRBV12-2 is marked as a pseudogene. The CDR3 has 18 residues. DNA for the CDR3: TGTGCAAGTCGCTTAGGGCCGGGACAGGGGGCAGGTGGAAACACCATATATTTT. Translation: CASRLGPGQGAGGNTIYF.

CDR3 coding DNA: TGTGCCAGCAGCCAAGAAAGGGGAAACACCATATATTTT. Translation gives CASSQERGNTIYF. The chain joins TRBV14 to TRBJ1-3; D ambiguous. This CDR3 is built from 13 residues. The V gene lost 0 bases and the J gene lost 4 bases, with 4 bases spanning the gap. The germline CDR1 and CDR2 sequences are SGHDN and FVKESK.

V gene TRBV6-1 combines with J gene TRBJ1-5, with D perhaps TRBD1 (6 bases). CDR1 and CDR2 from the germline V gene are MNHNS and SASEGT. The CDR3 length is 13 residues. Between the trimmed V and J ends, which lost 6 bases and 4 bases, there was a span of 10 bases. As DNA, the CDR3 is TGTGCCAGCAGGGGGGCTGGGAATCAGCCCCAGCATTTT. Translating it yields CASRGAGNQPQHF.

The chain employs TRBV29-1 and TRBJ1-1; D possibly corresponds to TRBD1 (5 bases). This CDR3 contains 12 residues. Trimming left V 4 bases short and J 10 bases short, with 16 bases between. CDR1 SQVTM and CDR2 ANQGSEA come from the germline V gene. CDR3 sequence (DNA): TGCAGCGTTGTGGAAGACAGCTTTAGAGCTTTCTTT. It yields the protein CSVVEDSFRAFF. The full variable domain, completed using reference TRBV29-1 and TRBJ1-1, is SAVISQKPSRDICQRGTSLTIQCQVDSQVTMMFWYRQQPGQSLTLIATANQGSEATYESGFVIDKFPISRPNLTFSTLTVSNMSPEDSSIYLCSVVEDSFRAFFGQGTRLTVV.

The V and J genes are TRBV27 and TRBJ1-4; TRBD1 aligns across 10 bases. The CDR3 is made up of 13 amino acids. Germline V gene lookup returns CDR1 MNHEY and CDR2 SMNVEV (reference sequence). The V and J ends lost 6 bases and 10 bases, in that order; junction bases with no gene match: 5. The CDR3 spells CASRTGGERKLFF. In DNA, the CDR3 is TGTGCCAGCAGGACAGGGGGCGAACGAAAACTGTTTTTT.

This sequence joins TRBV4-1 and TRBJ2-2; a weak D match, TRBD1 (5 bases). The CDR3 totals 16 residues. Germline V lookup: CDR1 MGHRA, CDR2 YSYEKL. The V gene lost 1 base and the J gene lost 0 bases, with 9 bases spanning the gap. The CDR3 sequence: CASSQGQTSNTGELFF. The CDR3 DNA reads as TGCGCCAGCAGCCAAGGACAGACTTCGAACACCGGGGAGCTGTTTTTT.

V gene TRBV11-2 combines with J gene TRBJ2-5; D gene ambiguous. The CDR3 totals 13 residues. V was trimmed by 1 base and J by 5 bases, leaving 8 bases between them. The germline CDR1 and CDR2 sequences are SGHAT and FQNNGV. This CDR3 reads CASSLGFGETQYF. The CDR3 bases are TGTGCCAGCAGCTTAGGGTTCGGGGAGACCCAGTACTTC.

V is TRBV18 and J is TRBJ2-7; TRBD1 is a possible D gene (6 bases). Deletions cut 5 bases from V and 7 bases from J, with 21 bases between. The CDR3 has 15 amino acids. CDR1 and CDR2 from the germline V gene are KGHSH and LQKENI. CDR3 region: CASSNLGQPAGEQYF. The DNA for the CDR3 is TGTGCCAGCTCAAACTTGGGACAACCCGCAGGAGAGCAGTACTTC.

As DNA, the CDR3 is TGTGCCAGCAGCGTGCGCGGGGAGATCTACAATGAGCAGTTCTTC. Translated: CASSVRGEIYNEQFF. J is TRBJ2-1 and V is TRBV9; a weak D match, TRBD2 (6 bases). The CDR3 sequence is 15 residues long. From germline, CDR1 is SGDLS and CDR2 YYNGEE. V lost 2 bases and J 3 bases, leaving 12 bases between the germline ends.

This clone was seen just once. The rearrangement joins TRBV4-2 to TRBJ1-5; 7 nucleotides agree with TRBD1. Germline values: CDR1 LGHNA, CDR2 YNFKEQ. This CDR3 region has 15 residues. Trimming cost V 1 base and J 5 bases; bases outside gene matches: 5. The CDR3: CASSQVRGRDQPQHF. CDR3 nucleotide sequence: TGTGCCAGCAGCCAAGTAAGGGGGCGGGATCAGCCCCAGCATTTT.

The chain employs TRBV6-1 and TRBJ1-1; a possible D gene is TRBD1 (5 bases). V was shortened by 6 bases and J by 5 bases, with 13 bases between the two germline ends. The CDR3 contains 13 residues. Germline V CDR1 and CDR2: MNHNS, SASEGT. The CDR3 reads CASRRDPTTEAFF. Written as DNA, the CDR3 is TGTGCCAGCAGACGGGACCCCACTACTGAAGCTTTCTTT.

The chain is built from TRBV5-7 and TRBJ1-5, with D maybe TRBD1 (6 bases). TRBV5-7 is assigned to the ORF class and has an uncertain function. Trimming left V 7 bases short and J 3 bases short, with 14 bases between. The CDR3 consists of 14 residues. The CDR3: CASEGGWNNQPQHF. The DNA of the CDR3 is TGTGCCAGCGAGGGGGGATGGAACAATCAGCCCCAGCATTTT.

The chain employs TRBV5-4 and TRBJ2-7; TRBD2 agrees at 7 bases. This CDR3 is 15 amino acids long. Germline CDR1 SGHNT, CDR2 YYREEE (reference sequence). V lost 1 base and J lost 3; bases outside the gene matches: 7. CDR3 DNA: TGTGCCAGCAGCTTGACGGCGGGAGAAGTCTACGAGCAGTACTTC. Amino acid sequence: CASSLTAGEVYEQYF.

The chain joins TRBV19 to TRBJ1-6; TRBD1 agrees at 9 bases. With V trimmed by 6 bases and J by 2 bases, 5 bases remained unmatched. The CDR3 covers 16 residues. Germline V CDR1 and CDR2: LNHDA, SQIVND (reference sequence). CDR3 amino acids: CASRFRTGAYNSPLHF. The CDR3 DNA follows: TGTGCCAGTAGATTTCGGACAGGGGCCTATAATTCACCCCTCCACTTT. The full variable domain, in which reference TRBV19 and TRBJ1-6 provide the parts outside the CDR3, is DGGITQSPKYLFRKEGQNVTLSCEQNLNHDAMYWYRQDPGQGLRLIYYSQIVNDFQKGDIAEGYSVSREKKESFPLTVTSAQKNPTAFYLCASRFRTGAYNSPLHFGNGTRLTVT.

J is TRBJ2-1 and V is TRBV5-8, with D perhaps TRBD1 (7 bases). V lost 2 bases, J lost 6 bases, and 21 bases lay in between. The CDR3 extends over 17 amino acids. Germline CDR1 reads SGHTS; CDR2 reads YDEGEE. DNA of the CDR3: TGTGCCAGCAGCTTTTTGCAGGGGGGCGTTTATAGCAATGAGCAGTTCTTC. Amino acid sequence: CASSFLQGGVYSNEQFF. Using reference TRBV5-8 and TRBJ2-1 for the parts outside the CDR3, the full variable domain is EAGVTQSPTHLIKTRGQQATLRCSPISGHTSVYWYQQALGLGLQFLLWYDEGEERNRGNFPPRFSGRQFPNYSSELNVNALELEDSALYLCASSFLQGGVYSNEQFFGPGTRLTVL.

The J gene is TRBJ1-3, the V gene TRBV28, with a possible D match to TRBD1 (5 bases). Trimming pared 3 bases from V and 7 bases from J, leaving 13 bases between. Germline CDR1 and CDR2: MDHEN and SYDVKM. The CDR3 consists of 14 residues. The chain's CDR3 is CASSFAFGTNTIYF. In DNA, the CDR3 is TGTGCCAGCAGTTTCGCGTTCGGGACTAACACCATATATTTT.

Written as DNA, the CDR3 is TGTGCCAGCAGCCCCTCGTCTTCTTTAAGCTCTGGGGCCAACGTCCTGACTTTC. Translating it yields CASSPSSSLSSGANVLTF. This chain uses TRBV7-9 with TRBJ2-6; D not certain. V lost 5 bases to trimming and J lost 0 bases, with 17 bases between them. The CDR3 covers 18 residues. CDR1 and CDR2 from the germline V gene are SEHNR and FQNEAQ (reference sequence).

The chain combines TRBV5-1 with TRBJ2-5, with 14 bases lining up with TRBD2. The J call is doubtful: the DNA matches TRBJ2-7 better. The CDR3 extends over 17 amino acids. The V gene's germline CDR1 is SGHRS and CDR2 YFSETQ. In nucleotides, the CDR3 is TGCGCCAGCAGCTTTAGGACTAGCGGGGGGACCTCCTACGAGCAGTACTTC. Translating it yields CASSFRTSGGTSYEQYF.

The V gene is TRBV19, the J gene TRBJ1-3; TRBD1 might be the D (6 bases). The V and J ends lost 6 bases and 0 bases respectively, with 24 bases between them. The CDR3 loop spans 19 amino acids. In germline, CDR1 is LNHDA, CDR2 SQIVND (reference sequence). The CDR3 region is CASRGPGGQTSYSGNTIYF. CDR3 in DNA: TGTGCCAGTAGAGGACCGGGGGGCCAGACCTCCTACTCTGGAAACACCATATATTTT.

The genes are TRBV7-6 and TRBJ2-7; TRBD1 agrees at 7 bases. V trimming: 0 bases; J trimming: 2 bases; junction bases outside the gene matches: 16. Germline V lookup: CDR1 SGHVS, CDR2 FNYEAQ. The CDR3 spans 19 residues. The CDR3: CASSLAETDTGVPPYEQYF. The CDR3 DNA is TGTGCCAGCAGCTTAGCGGAAACAGATACAGGGGTCCCACCCTACGAGCAGTACTTC.

On this clone itself: Different DNA sequences within this sample yield the same CDR3. The chain's CDR3 is CASSSDRDGYTF. In DNA, the CDR3 is TGTGCCAGCTCTTCAGATCGGGATGGCTACACCTTC. The chain uses TRBV18 and TRBJ1-2, with D uncertain. CDR3 length equals 12 residues. Trimming removed 6 bases from V and 6 bases from J, with 11 bases in between. Germline V gene sequence: CDR1 KGHSH, CDR2 LQKENI.

The gene calls are TRBV5-1 and TRBJ2-7; TRBD1 is a possible D gene (5 bases). V lost 4 bases and J lost 5, with 22 bases in between. From germline, CDR1 is SGHRS and CDR2 YFSETQ. This CDR3 has 16 amino acids. The CDR3 protein is CASSIGWGQGTHEQYF. The CDR3 DNA is TGCGCCAGCAGCATCGGGTGGGGTCAGGGTACCCACGAGCAGTACTTC.

The chain is built from TRBV29-1 and TRBJ1-6; D is ambiguous. With 4 bases removed from V and 5 bases from J, the gap between germline ends came to 9 bases. Germline CDR1 SQVTM, CDR2 ANQGSEA. The CDR3 runs 13 residues. The CDR3 loop is CSVAPSNNSPLHF. The CDR3 DNA is TGCAGCGTTGCCCCGTCGAATAATTCACCCCTCCACTTT.

The chain employs TRBV2 and TRBJ2-3; TRBD2 agrees at 9 bases. V lost 6 bases and J lost 8; bases outside the gene matches: 12. This CDR3 spans 15 amino acids. Looked up from germline, CDR1 is SNHLY and CDR2 is FYNNEI. The CDR3 here is CASRQAGGRAGTQYF. In nucleotides, the CDR3 is TGTGCCAGCAGGCAAGCGGGGGGAAGAGCGGGTACGCAGTATTTT.